This T cell receptor (beta chain) was obtained from a study of T cells in Graves' hyperthyroidism and ophthalmopathy. The study enrolled patients aged 18 to 65 with newly diagnosed hyperthyroidism of under 2 months' duration. Template material for amplifying TCR beta CDR3 regions consisted of RNA transcripts. With the HTBI primer set, the TCR CDR3 went through a first round of RT-PCR. In TCRdb, the multiplex PCR reads were re-called with MiXCR into one record per CDR3 protein. The profile shows fewer than 600,000 distinct CDR3 sequences, roughly an eighth of them singletons. Deletions cut 0 bases from V and 6 bases from J, with 16 bases between. The length of the CDR3 is 15 residues. The germline gives CDR1 SGDLS, CDR2 YYNGEE.

V and J are TRBV9 and TRBJ2-7, with TRBD1 as a possible D gene (5 bases). Material: blood. This receptor was obtained from a young woman with Graves' hyperthyroidism. CDR3 DNA: TGTGCCAGCAGCGTAGGTAGTCTCCTCAGGGCCGAGCAGTACTTC. Translating it yields CASSVGSLLRAEQYF.